This TCR beta chain was identified during a study of T cells in Graves' hyperthyroidism and ophthalmopathy. General study findings and limits: With a median lead of roughly 6.2 months before onset, the model predicted ophthalmopathy. In simple terms, a model built on 13 V-J features told ophthalmopathy apart from stable hyperthyroidism.

TCR beta CDR3 regions were amplified from RNA. RT-PCR in the first round (using the HTBI primer set) targeted the TCR CDR3. Each CDR3 protein is one row after TCRdb ran MiXCR on the multiplex PCR reads. The sample yields hundreds of thousands of distinct CDR3 sequences, 20% to 25% seen once. Ophthalmopathy patients showed a Clinical Activity Score of at least 3, NOSPECS grade of at least 4 and duration under 3 months. Each diagnosis was grounded in clinical symptoms, serum thyroxine and TRAb, thyroid ultrasound, and orbital computed tomography. On this clonotype itself: Its antigen is not identified. A much larger clonotype is one base distant, so this may be a read error.

The CDR3 totals 14 residues. Per the germline V gene, CDR1 is MDHEN and CDR2 is SYDVKM. The sequence was obtained from a man aged 25 to 45 with Graves' ophthalmopathy. Sequenced sample: blood. The chain is built from TRBV28 and TRBJ2-5; 7 bases line up with TRBD2. The CDR3 is CASGLPGLMETQYF. In DNA, the CDR3 is TGTGCCAGCGGTTTACCGGGACTAATGGAGACCCAGTACTTC.